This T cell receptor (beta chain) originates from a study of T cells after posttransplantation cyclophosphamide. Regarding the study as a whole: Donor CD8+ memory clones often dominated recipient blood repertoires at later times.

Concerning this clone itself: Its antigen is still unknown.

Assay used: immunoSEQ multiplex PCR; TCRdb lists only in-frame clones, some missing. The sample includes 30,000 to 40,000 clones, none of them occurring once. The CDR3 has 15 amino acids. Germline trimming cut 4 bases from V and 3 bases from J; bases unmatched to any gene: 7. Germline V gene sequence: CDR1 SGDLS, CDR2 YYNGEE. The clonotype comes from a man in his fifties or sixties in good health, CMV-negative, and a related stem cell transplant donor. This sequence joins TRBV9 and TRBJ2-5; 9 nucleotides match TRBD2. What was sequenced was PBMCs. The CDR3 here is CASSRRGGVEETQYF. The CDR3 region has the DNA TGTGCCAGCAGCAGGCGGGGGGGAGTAGAAGAGACCCAGTACTTC.